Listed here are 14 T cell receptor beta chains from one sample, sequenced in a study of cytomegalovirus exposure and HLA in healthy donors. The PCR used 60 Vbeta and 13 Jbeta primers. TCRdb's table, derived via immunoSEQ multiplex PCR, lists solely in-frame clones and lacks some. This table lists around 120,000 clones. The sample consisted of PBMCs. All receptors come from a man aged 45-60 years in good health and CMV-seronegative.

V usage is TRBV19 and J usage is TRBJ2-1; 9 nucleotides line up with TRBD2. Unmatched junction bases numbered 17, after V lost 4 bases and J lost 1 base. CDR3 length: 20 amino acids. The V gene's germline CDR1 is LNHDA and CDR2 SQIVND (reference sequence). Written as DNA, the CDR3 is TGTGCCAGTAGTAAAGCAGTCGGCCTAGCGGGGACAAATTCCTACAATGAGCAGTTCTTC. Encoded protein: CASSKAVGLAGTNSYNEQFF.

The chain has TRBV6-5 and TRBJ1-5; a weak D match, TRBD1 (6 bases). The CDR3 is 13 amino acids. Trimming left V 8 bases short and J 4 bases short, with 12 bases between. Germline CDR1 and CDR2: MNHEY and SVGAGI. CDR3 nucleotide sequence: TGTGCCAGCCAACAGGGAGTTAATCAGCCCCAGCATTTT. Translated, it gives CASQQGVNQPQHF.

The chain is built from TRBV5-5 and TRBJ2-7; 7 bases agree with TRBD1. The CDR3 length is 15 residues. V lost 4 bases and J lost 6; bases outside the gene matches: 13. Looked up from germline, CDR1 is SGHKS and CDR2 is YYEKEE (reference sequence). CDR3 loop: CASSSSGQGVFEQYF. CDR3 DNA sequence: TGTGCCAGCAGCAGCTCCGGGCAGGGGGTATTCGAGCAGTACTTC.

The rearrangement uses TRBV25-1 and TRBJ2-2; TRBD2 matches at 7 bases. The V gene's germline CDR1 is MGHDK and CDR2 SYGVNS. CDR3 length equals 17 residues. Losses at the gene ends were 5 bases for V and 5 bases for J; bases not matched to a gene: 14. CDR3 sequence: CASSPQTFTGGTGELFF. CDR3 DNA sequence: TGTGCCAGCAGTCCCCAGACATTCACGGGGGGTACCGGGGAGCTGTTTTTT.

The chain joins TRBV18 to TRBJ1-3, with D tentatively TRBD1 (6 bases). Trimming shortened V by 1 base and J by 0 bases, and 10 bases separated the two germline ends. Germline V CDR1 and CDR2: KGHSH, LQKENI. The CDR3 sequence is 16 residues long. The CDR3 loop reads CASSPQQGHSGNTIYF. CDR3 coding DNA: TGTGCCAGCTCACCACAACAGGGACACTCTGGAAACACCATATATTTT.

The chain's CDR3 is CSVVGTGATNEKLFF. The DNA for the CDR3 is TGCAGCGTTGTTGGGACAGGCGCAACTAATGAAAAACTGTTTTTT. The genes are TRBV29-1 and TRBJ1-4; 8 bases match TRBD1. V gave up 4 bases and J gave up 0 bases; unmatched junction bases: 4. Germline assignment: CDR1 SQVTM and CDR2 ANQGSEA. CDR3 length: 15 amino acids.

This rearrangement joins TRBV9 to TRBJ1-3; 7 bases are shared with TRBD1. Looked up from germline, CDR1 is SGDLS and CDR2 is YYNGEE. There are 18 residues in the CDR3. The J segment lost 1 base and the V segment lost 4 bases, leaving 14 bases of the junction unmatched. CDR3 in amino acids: CASSQGGSVSWSGNTIYF. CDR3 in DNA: TGTGCCAGCAGCCAGGGGGGTAGTGTGTCCTGGTCTGGAAACACCATATATTTT.

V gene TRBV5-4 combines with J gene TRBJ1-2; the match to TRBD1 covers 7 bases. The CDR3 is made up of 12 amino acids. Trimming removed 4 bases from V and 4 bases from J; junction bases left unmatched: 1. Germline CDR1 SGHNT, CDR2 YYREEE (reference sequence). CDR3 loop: CASSRDSYGYTF. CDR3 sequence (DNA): TGTGCCAGCAGCCGGGACAGCTATGGCTACACCTTC.

The CDR3 nucleotides are TGCGCCAGCAGCTTGGTGTCAGGCTCAATCTCTGGAAACACCATATATTTT. It yields the protein CASSLVSGSISGNTIYF. This chain joins TRBV5-1 and TRBJ1-3, with D unresolved. This CDR3 is built from 17 residues. Trimming took off 0 bases at V and 0 bases at J, with 13 bases between the two ends. Germline V gene data show CDR1 as SGHRS and CDR2 as YFSETQ.

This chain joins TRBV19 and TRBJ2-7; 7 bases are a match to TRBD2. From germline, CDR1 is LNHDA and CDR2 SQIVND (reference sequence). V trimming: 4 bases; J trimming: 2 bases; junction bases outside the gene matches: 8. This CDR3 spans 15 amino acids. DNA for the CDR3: TGTGCCAGTAGTAATTATCGCGCGGGAGCCTACGAGCAGTACTTC. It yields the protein CASSNYRAGAYEQYF.

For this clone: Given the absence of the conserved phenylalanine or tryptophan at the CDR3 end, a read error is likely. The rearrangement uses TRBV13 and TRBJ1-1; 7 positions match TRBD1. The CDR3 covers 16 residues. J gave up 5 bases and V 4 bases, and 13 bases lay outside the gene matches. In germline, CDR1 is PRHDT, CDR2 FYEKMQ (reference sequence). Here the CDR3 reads CASSSLQTGFKTEAFS. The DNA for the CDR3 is TGTGCCAGCAGCTCTCTACAGACAGGGTTTAAGACTGAAGCTTTCTCT.

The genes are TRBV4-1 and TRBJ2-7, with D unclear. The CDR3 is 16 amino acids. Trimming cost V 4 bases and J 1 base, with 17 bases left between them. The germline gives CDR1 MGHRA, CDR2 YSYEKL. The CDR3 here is CASSPSGGFDSYEQYF. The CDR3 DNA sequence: TGCGCCAGCAGCCCCTCGGGTGGTTTCGATTCCTACGAGCAGTACTTC.

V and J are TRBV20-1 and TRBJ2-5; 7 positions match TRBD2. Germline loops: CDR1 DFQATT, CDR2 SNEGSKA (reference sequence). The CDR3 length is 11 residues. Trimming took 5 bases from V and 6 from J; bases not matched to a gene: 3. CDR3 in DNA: TGCAGTGCTGGGGGGGGAAAGACCCAGTACTTC. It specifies CSAGGGKTQYF.

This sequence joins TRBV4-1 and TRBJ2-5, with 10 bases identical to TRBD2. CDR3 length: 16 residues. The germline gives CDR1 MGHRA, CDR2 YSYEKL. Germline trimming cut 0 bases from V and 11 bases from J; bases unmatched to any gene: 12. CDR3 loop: CASSQDPAGGTTKQYF. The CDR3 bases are TGCGCCAGCAGCCAAGATCCAGCGGGAGGGACTACGAAGCAGTACTTC.